Below are 21 T cell receptor beta chains sequenced from a single sample in a study of a mutant IDH1 vaccine in newly diagnosed glioma. This sample's time point: week 35, safety follow-up. In the vaccine, a single dose held 300 ug of the mutant IDH1 20-mer peptide, along with topical imiquimod. The antigens for these receptors are not known. Assay used: immunoSEQ multiplex PCR; TCRdb lists only in-frame clones, some missing. Of 35,000 to 45,000 clones in the sample, 83% were seen once. The sample consisted of PBMCs, taken from a glioma patient whose treatment included an IDH1 peptide vaccine. The receptors here all came from a woman in her 50s with glioma.

The gene calls are TRBV11-3 and TRBJ2-7; D is unresolved. This CDR3 contains 14 residues. Trimming pared 5 bases from V and 2 bases from J, leaving 13 bases between. Per the germline V gene, CDR1 is SGHNT and CDR2 is YENEEA. This CDR3 reads CASSLPGSTYEQYF. The CDR3 DNA reads as TGTGCCAGCAGCCTACCGGGCAGCACCTACGAGCAGTACTTC.

V gene TRBV5-4 combines with J gene TRBJ2-5; D is uncertain. The V gene's germline CDR1 is SGHNT and CDR2 YYREEE (reference sequence). The CDR3 is 14 amino acids. V was shortened by 4 bases and J by 2 bases, with 12 bases between the two germline ends. The CDR3 is CASSPGRLQETQYF. CDR3 DNA: TGTGCCAGCAGCCCTGGACGCCTGCAAGAGACCCAGTACTTC.

This clone was seen once. The chain employs TRBV19 and TRBJ1-5, with D unresolved. Trimming pared 3 bases from V and 0 bases from J, leaving 9 bases between. The CDR3 has 15 amino acids. CDR1 is LNHDA and CDR2 is SQIVND in the germline V gene (reference sequence). This CDR3 reads CASSISTASNQPQHF. The CDR3 DNA follows: TGTGCCAGTAGTATTAGCACAGCTAGCAATCAGCCCCAGCATTTT.

V usage is TRBV2 and J usage is TRBJ1-1; no reliable D call. CDR3 length: 13 amino acids. V shed 6 bases and J shed 7 bases, with 15 bases lying between them. In germline, CDR1 is SNHLY, CDR2 FYNNEI. The CDR3 sequence is CASSLRRTVEAFF. For the CDR3, the DNA is TGTGCCAGCAGCCTCCGTCGGACGGTTGAAGCTTTCTTT.

The chain joins TRBV5-1 to TRBJ1-3; no clear D gene. The CDR3 loop spans 13 amino acids. Per germline, CDR1 SGHRS and CDR2 YFSETQ. V was clipped by 4 bases and J by 4 bases, with 9 bases between them. CDR3 DNA: TGCGCCAGCAGCGAGATAGGGGGAAACACCATATATTTT. It codes for CASSEIGGNTIYF.

The chain links TRBV10-1 to TRBJ2-2; D is tentatively TRBD1 or TRBD2 (5 bases each). The ends were cut back, 6 bases at V and 5 bases at J, with 7 bases in the middle. This CDR3 has 12 amino acids. Germline CDR1 and CDR2: WNHNN and SYGVQD (reference sequence). CDR3 sequence (DNA): TGCGCCAGCAGGGGGGATACCGGGGAGCTGTTTTTT. This codes for CASRGDTGELFF.

V is TRBV7-6 and J is TRBJ1-3; no definite D call. Germline CDR1 is SGHVS and CDR2 is FNYEAQ. The CDR3 length is 13 residues. Trimming removed 3 bases at V and 3 bases at J, with 6 bases between. The CDR3 DNA sequence: TGTGCCAGCAGCTTTTCCCGTGGAAACACCATATATTTT. Protein sequence: CASSFSRGNTIYF.

The chain recombines TRBV4-2 with TRBJ2-2; D is undetermined. CDR1 is LGHNA, CDR2 YNFKEQ, per germline. Trimming cost V 0 bases and J 0 bases, with 11 bases left between them. The CDR3 extends over 17 amino acids. CDR3 coding DNA: TGTGCCAGCAGCCAAGAAGTGTCCCTAGCGAACACCGGGGAGCTGTTTTTT. Residues: CASSQEVSLANTGELFF.

The chain employs TRBV2 and TRBJ2-2; 7 nucleotides agree with TRBD1. The CDR3 length is 13 residues. V was pared by 6 bases and J by 7 bases, with 5 bases of the junction left unmatched. Germline-derived CDR1 and CDR2 are SNHLY and FYNNEI. CDR3 DNA: TGTGCCAGCAGAGACAGGGAAAGCGGGGAGCTGTTTTTT. Translation: CASRDRESGELFF. Full variable domain (rest looked up from reference TRBV2 and TRBJ2-2): EPEVTQTPSHQVTQMGQEVILRCVPISNHLYFYWYRQILGQKVEFLVSFYNNEISEKSEIFDDQFSVERPDGSNFTLKIRSTKLEDSAMYFCASRDRESGELFFGEGSRLTVL.

The chain recombines TRBV5-8 with TRBJ1-4; 10 nucleotides align to TRBD1. Germline V gives CDR1 SGHTS, CDR2 YDEGEE. V lost 4 bases and J lost 2; bases outside the gene matches: 8. This CDR3 comprises 17 residues. The CDR3 DNA sequence: TGTGCCAGCAGCGGGGGGACAGGGGTTTTGACTAATGAAAAACTGTTTTTT. Protein sequence: CASSGGTGVLTNEKLFF.

The chain recombines TRBV30 with TRBJ2-2; D is perhaps TRBD2 (6 bases). The CDR3 has 15 amino acids. Trimming left V 0 bases short and J 3 bases short, with 11 bases between. Germline V gene data show CDR1 as GTSNPN and CDR2 as SVGIG (reference sequence). The CDR3 loop is CAWSVYGEDTGELFF. CDR3 nucleotide sequence: TGTGCCTGGAGTGTATACGGGGAGGACACCGGGGAGCTGTTTTTT. Using reference TRBV30 and TRBJ2-2 for the parts outside the CDR3, the full variable domain is SQTIHQWPATLVQPVGSPLSLECTVEGTSNPNLYWYRQAAGRGLQLLFYSVGIGQISSEVPQNLSASRPQDRQFILSSKKLLLSDSGFYLCAWSVYGEDTGELFFGEGSRLTVL.

The V and J genes are TRBV6-5 and TRBJ1-1; D call uncertain. The V gene lost 5 bases and the J gene lost 7 bases, with 11 bases spanning the gap. From germline, CDR1 is MNHEY and CDR2 SVGAGI. This CDR3 has 12 residues. CDR3 coding DNA: TGTGCCAGCAGTCGAGGACGCAGTGAAGCTTTCTTT. As protein: CASSRGRSEAFF.

The rearrangement joins TRBV9 to TRBJ2-1; 8 positions match TRBD1. The CDR3 has 13 amino acids. Unmatched junction bases numbered 5, after V lost 3 bases and J lost 9 bases. The germline CDR1 and CDR2 sequences are SGDLS and YYNGEE. The chain's CDR3 is CASSDPQGVEQFF. In DNA form, the CDR3 reads TGTGCCAGCAGCGACCCACAGGGGGTTGAGCAGTTCTTC.

This rearrangement joins TRBV5-1 to TRBJ2-1; D remains unclear. V was clipped by 1 base and J by 3 bases, with 5 bases between them. The CDR3 has 13 residues. In germline, CDR1 is SGHRS, CDR2 YFSETQ. The CDR3 nucleotides read TGCGCCAGCAGCTTGACTAACTACAATGAGCAGTTCTTC. Translation: CASSLTNYNEQFF.

The gene calls are TRBV25-1 and TRBJ1-2; D unclear. Germline CDR1 is MGHDK and CDR2 is SYGVNS. V was shortened by 1 base and J by 4 bases, with 10 bases between the two germline ends. The CDR3 has 14 residues. CDR3 amino acids: CASSESWGLYGYTF. The CDR3 bases are TGTGCCAGCAGTGAATCCTGGGGTCTCTATGGCTACACCTTC.

The chain carries TRBV5-4 and TRBJ1-1; no clear D. Between the trimmed V and J ends, which lost 5 bases and 4 bases, there was a span of 12 bases. The CDR3 contains 13 residues. CDR1 and CDR2 (germline): SGHNT, YYREEE (reference sequence). The CDR3 reads CASSRGRGTEAFF. The CDR3 region has the DNA TGTGCCAGCAGTAGAGGGCGGGGCACTGAAGCTTTCTTT.

The chain combines TRBV5-1 with TRBJ1-1; 8 nucleotides agree with TRBD1. The junction had 7 bases not matched to a gene; V was cut back by 6 bases and J by 3 bases. Germline loops: CDR1 SGHRS, CDR2 YFSETQ. The CDR3 has 14 amino acids. The CDR3 region has the DNA TGCGCCAGCACCCAGGACAGGGCATACACTGAAGCTTTCTTT. It encodes CASTQDRAYTEAFF.

The chain is built from TRBV6-4 and TRBJ1-1; D is perhaps TRBD1 (5 bases). The length of the CDR3 is 15 residues. CDR1 is MRHNA, CDR2 SNTAGT, per germline. Trimming left V 6 bases short and J 0 bases short, with 14 bases between. The CDR3 DNA sequence: TGTGCCAGCAGAACGATGGCGGGACTGAACACTGAAGCTTTCTTT. As protein: CASRTMAGLNTEAFF.

This clone was seen a handful of times. V and J are TRBV4-2 and TRBJ2-1; TRBD2 matches at 14 bases. The CDR3 is 16 residues long. The J segment lost 10 bases and the V segment lost 1 base, leaving 6 bases of the junction unmatched. Germline CDR1 and CDR2: LGHNA and YNFKEQ. The CDR3 DNA is TGTGCCAGCAGCCAAGGCGGACTAGCGGGGGGCAGGGAGCAGTTCTTC. This encodes CASSQGGLAGGREQFF.

The gene calls are TRBV9 and TRBJ1-1; D is uncertain. V was trimmed by 0 bases and J by 4 bases, leaving 7 bases between them. This CDR3 is 13 amino acids long. The germline V gene has CDR1 SGDLS and CDR2 YYNGEE. CDR3 sequence: CASSVGSGTEAFF. The CDR3 DNA follows: TGTGCCAGCAGCGTAGGTTCGGGCACTGAAGCTTTCTTT.

V and J are TRBV5-5 and TRBJ1-2; perhaps TRBD1 as D (5 bases). The CDR3 is 15 amino acids. The ends were cut back, 2 bases at V and 4 bases at J, with 15 bases in the middle. Germline V lookup: CDR1 SGHKS, CDR2 YYEKEE (reference sequence). The CDR3 DNA is TGTGCCAGCAGCTTAAACGGGATCGGGGGCTATGGCTACACCTTC. This translates into CASSLNGIGGYGYTF.